Described below is a single TCR beta chain sequence and its context. The record originates from a study of blood T cell repertoires in COVID-19. As for the study in general: The study drew acute and convalescent COVID-19 samples from the United States, Italy and Spain.

Those who participated ranged in age from about 18 to 89 years and resided in around 22 US areas. Recovered status in Cohort 3 required two negative PCRs, clearance, or symptom resolution. Germline V lookup: CDR1 SGHDT, CDR2 YYEEEE. V was cut by 7 bases and J by 0 bases, with 14 bases left in between. The CDR3 covers 14 residues. Sequencing was performed with immunoSEQ multiplex PCR; in TCRdb, only in-frame clones are kept and a portion is missing. The sample yields about 190,000 clones, about 88% seen once. This chain uses TRBV5-6 with TRBJ2-7, with a tentative D call TRBD1 (6 bases). The receptor was derived from a woman aged 25 to 39 who had recovered from COVID-19. The material sequenced was PBMCs or T cells enriched from blood (not recorded which). The DNA for the CDR3 is TGTGCCAGCCGGGACAACTTTCTCTCCTACGAGCAGTACTTC. This encodes CASRDNFLSYEQYF.